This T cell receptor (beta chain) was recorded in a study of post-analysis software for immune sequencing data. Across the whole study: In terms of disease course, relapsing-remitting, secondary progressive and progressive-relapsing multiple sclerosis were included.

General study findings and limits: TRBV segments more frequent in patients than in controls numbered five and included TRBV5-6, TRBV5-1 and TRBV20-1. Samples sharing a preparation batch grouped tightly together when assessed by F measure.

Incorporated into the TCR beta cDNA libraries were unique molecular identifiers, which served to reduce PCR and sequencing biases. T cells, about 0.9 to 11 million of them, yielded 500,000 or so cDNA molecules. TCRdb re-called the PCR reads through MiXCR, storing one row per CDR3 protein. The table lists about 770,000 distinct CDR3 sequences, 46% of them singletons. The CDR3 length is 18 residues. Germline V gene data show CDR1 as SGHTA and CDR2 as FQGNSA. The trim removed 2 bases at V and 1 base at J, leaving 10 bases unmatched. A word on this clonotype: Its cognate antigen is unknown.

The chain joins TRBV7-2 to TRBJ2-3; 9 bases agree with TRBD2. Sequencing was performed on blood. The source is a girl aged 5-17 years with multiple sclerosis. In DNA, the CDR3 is TGTGCCAGCAGCTTAAGAGGGTCTAGCGGGACTGGCACAGATACGCAGTATTTT. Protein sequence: CASSLRGSSGTGTDTQYF.